This entry lists 16 T cell receptor beta chains sequenced from one sample in a study of T cell repertoires in cytomegalovirus infection. Using its own MiXCR run on the reads, TCRdb lists one record per CDR3 protein. Found here are approximately 700,000 distinct CDR3 sequences, roughly a third of them singletons; the top ten hold roughly 2.9%. Material for sequencing was PBMCs. Receptors originate from a human donor in good health (CMV status not recorded). Some clones in this sample may be carry-over from other donors' samples.

CDR3 residues: CASSRLAGESEQYF. CDR3 sequence (DNA): TGTGCCAGCAGTCGACTAGCGGGAGAAAGTGAGCAGTACTTC. The gene calls are TRBV12-3 or TRBV12-4 and TRBJ2-7, with 12 bases aligning to TRBD2. The CDR3 has 14 residues. V trimming: 5 bases; J trimming: 7 bases; junction bases outside the gene matches: 6.

This sequence joins TRBV28 and TRBJ1-6; 7 bases are a match to TRBD1. The ends lost 2 bases at V and 10 bases at J; junction bases unmatched: 5. Germline lookup yields CDR1 MDHEN and CDR2 SYDVKM. The CDR3 is 14 residues long. The CDR3 nucleotides are TGTGCCAGCAGTTTAAACAGGGGCCGGTCACCCCTCCACTTT. Translating gives CASSLNRGRSPLHF.

CDR3 sequence: CASSLSDGLNTEAFF. The CDR3 nucleotides are TGTGCCAGCAGCTTAAGTGACGGACTGAACACTGAAGCTTTCTTT. The V call is TRBV13, the J call TRBJ1-1; D gene ambiguous. Germline V gene lookup returns CDR1 PRHDT and CDR2 FYEKMQ (reference sequence). The V end lost 2 bases, the J end lost 0 bases, and 10 bases lay between the germline ends. CDR3 size: 15 residues.

The chain recombines TRBV10-3 with TRBJ2-1; 9 bases agree with TRBD2. Looked up from germline, CDR1 is ENHRY and CDR2 is SYGVKD. The CDR3 sequence is 16 residues long. The ends lost 2 bases at V and 6 bases at J; junction bases unmatched: 8. This CDR3 reads CAISEGGRAGFNEQFF. The DNA for the CDR3 is TGTGCCATCAGTGAGGGCGGGAGGGCCGGGTTCAATGAGCAGTTCTTC.

The table lists this clonotype with a few counts. This chain joins TRBV2 and TRBJ1-1; D remains ambiguous. Trimming pared 1 base from V and 6 bases from J, leaving 3 bases between. Germline CDR1 SNHLY, CDR2 FYNNEI. This CDR3 has 11 residues. The CDR3 loop reads CASSEVPEAFF. The CDR3 DNA reads as TGTGCCAGCAGTGAAGTCCCTGAAGCTTTCTTT.

The rearrangement links TRBV12-3 or TRBV12-4 to TRBJ1-3, with 8 bases identical to TRBD1. Trimming cost V 1 base and J 7 bases; bases outside gene matches: 12. The CDR3 extends over 17 amino acids. The CDR3 reads CASSLVGTGSYRNTIYF. DNA of the CDR3: TGTGCCAGCAGTTTAGTAGGGACAGGCTCCTACCGGAACACCATATATTTT.

The chain couples TRBV29-1 to TRBJ2-5; weak D call: TRBD2 (5 bases). CDR1 and CDR2 from the germline V gene are SQVTM and ANQGSEA. The CDR3 has 13 amino acids. V shed 7 bases and J shed 5 bases, with 17 bases lying between them. CDR3 sequence reads: CSGQGGSGETQYF. In DNA form, the CDR3 reads TGCAGCGGACAAGGAGGCTCGGGGGAGACCCAGTACTTC.

The chain has TRBV6-8 and TRBJ1-2; D is perhaps TRBD1 (6 bases). Trimming left V 4 bases short and J 4 bases short, with 19 bases between. The CDR3 runs 16 residues. Germline CDR1 is MNHGY and CDR2 is SAAAGT. The CDR3 DNA sequence: TGTGCCAGCAGTTCGGCAATCCAGGGGTGGGTCTATGGCTACACCTTC. It specifies CASSSAIQGWVYGYTF.

The CDR3 DNA reads TGCAGTGCTAGGACGTATCAGGACAGAAACATTCAGTACTTC. Its translation: CSARTYQDRNIQYF. The V gene is TRBV20-1, the J gene TRBJ2-4, with D perhaps matching TRBD1 (6 bases). V was shortened by 3 bases and J by 6 bases, with 15 bases between the two germline ends. CDR1 and CDR2 from the germline V gene are DFQATT and SNEGSKA (reference sequence). The CDR3 covers 14 residues.

This clonotype was found a few times. A clone one base away is much larger, so this may be a read error. The chain couples TRBV6-6 to TRBJ1-5; D is possibly TRBD1 (5 bases). V lost 2 bases and J 6 bases, leaving 5 bases between the germline ends. The CDR3 extends over 12 amino acids. CDR1 and CDR2 (germline): MNHNY, SVGAGI (reference sequence). CDR3: CASSYGGQPQHF. The CDR3 DNA reads as TGTGCCAGCAGTTACGGGGGTCAGCCCCAGCATTTT.

V gene TRBV6-1 combines with J gene TRBJ1-2, with D uncertain. The V gene's germline CDR1 is MNHNS and CDR2 SASEGT. V lost 5 bases and J lost 5, with 12 bases in between. CDR3 length equals 13 residues. The CDR3 region is CASSFSTSYGYTF. CDR3 DNA sequence: TGTGCCAGCAGTTTTTCAACCTCTTATGGCTACACCTTC.

The chain joins TRBV6-1 to TRBJ1-6; no clear D gene. Germline CDR1 is MNHNS and CDR2 is SASEGT. The CDR3 runs to 15 residues. The V and J ends lost 3 bases and 3 bases respectively, with 9 bases between them. Here the CDR3 reads CASSDYPDYNSPLHF. DNA of the CDR3: TGTGCCAGCAGTGATTATCCGGACTATAATTCACCCCTCCACTTT.

The table lists this clonotype with many counts. This chain links TRBV7-2 with TRBJ2-7, with D unclear. The V gene lost 5 bases and the J gene lost 2 bases, with 7 bases spanning the gap. The germline gives CDR1 SGHTA, CDR2 FQGNSA. CDR3 length: 12 amino acids. CDR3: CASSKTAYEQYF. The CDR3 DNA reads TGTGCCAGCAGCAAAACAGCCTACGAGCAGTACTTC. The complete variable domain, with remaining parts taken from reference TRBV7-2 and TRBJ2-7, reads GAGVSQSPSNKVTEKGKDVELRCDPISGHTALYWYRQSLGQGLEFLIYFQGNSAPDKSGLPSDRFSAERTGGSVSTLTIQRTQQEDSAVYLCASSKTAYEQYFGPGTRLTVT.

There are a few counts of this clonotype. The chain couples TRBV24-1 to TRBJ2-5, with D possibly TRBD2 on 5 matching bases. V lost 3 bases and J lost 5, with 12 bases in between. The CDR3 is 14 amino acids. Germline V gives CDR1 KGHDR, CDR2 SFDVKD. The CDR3 loop is CATSDPSGTETQYF. CDR3 sequence (DNA): TGTGCCACCAGTGATCCCAGCGGAACGGAGACCCAGTACTTC.

In its sample, this clonotype was seen many times. The V call is TRBV5-6, the J call TRBJ2-7; possibly TRBD2 for D (7 bases). The CDR3 is made up of 14 amino acids. In germline, CDR1 is SGHDT, CDR2 YYEEEE. The V end lost 0 bases, the J end lost 2 bases, and 9 bases lay between the germline ends. The CDR3 is CASSLVGGAYEQYF. CDR3 nucleotide sequence: TGTGCCAGCAGCTTGGTAGGGGGGGCCTACGAGCAGTACTTC. Supplemented by reference TRBV5-6 and TRBJ2-7, the full variable domain reads DAGVTQSPTHLIKTRGQQVTLRCSPKSGHDTVSWYQQALGQGPQFIFQYYEEEERQRGNFPDRFSGHQFPNYSSELNVNALLLGDSALYLCASSLVGGAYEQYFGPGTRLTVT.

This clonotype was found a few times. The genes are TRBV6-5 and TRBJ1-6, with TRBD1 identical over 9 bases. Germline loops: CDR1 MNHEY, CDR2 SVGAGI. V lost 6 bases to trimming and J lost 8 bases; unmatched junction nucleotides: 8. The CDR3 length is 15 residues. DNA of the CDR3: TGTGCCAGCAGCCGAACGGGACAGGGAGATTCACCCCTCCACTTT. Amino acid sequence: CASSRTGQGDSPLHF.